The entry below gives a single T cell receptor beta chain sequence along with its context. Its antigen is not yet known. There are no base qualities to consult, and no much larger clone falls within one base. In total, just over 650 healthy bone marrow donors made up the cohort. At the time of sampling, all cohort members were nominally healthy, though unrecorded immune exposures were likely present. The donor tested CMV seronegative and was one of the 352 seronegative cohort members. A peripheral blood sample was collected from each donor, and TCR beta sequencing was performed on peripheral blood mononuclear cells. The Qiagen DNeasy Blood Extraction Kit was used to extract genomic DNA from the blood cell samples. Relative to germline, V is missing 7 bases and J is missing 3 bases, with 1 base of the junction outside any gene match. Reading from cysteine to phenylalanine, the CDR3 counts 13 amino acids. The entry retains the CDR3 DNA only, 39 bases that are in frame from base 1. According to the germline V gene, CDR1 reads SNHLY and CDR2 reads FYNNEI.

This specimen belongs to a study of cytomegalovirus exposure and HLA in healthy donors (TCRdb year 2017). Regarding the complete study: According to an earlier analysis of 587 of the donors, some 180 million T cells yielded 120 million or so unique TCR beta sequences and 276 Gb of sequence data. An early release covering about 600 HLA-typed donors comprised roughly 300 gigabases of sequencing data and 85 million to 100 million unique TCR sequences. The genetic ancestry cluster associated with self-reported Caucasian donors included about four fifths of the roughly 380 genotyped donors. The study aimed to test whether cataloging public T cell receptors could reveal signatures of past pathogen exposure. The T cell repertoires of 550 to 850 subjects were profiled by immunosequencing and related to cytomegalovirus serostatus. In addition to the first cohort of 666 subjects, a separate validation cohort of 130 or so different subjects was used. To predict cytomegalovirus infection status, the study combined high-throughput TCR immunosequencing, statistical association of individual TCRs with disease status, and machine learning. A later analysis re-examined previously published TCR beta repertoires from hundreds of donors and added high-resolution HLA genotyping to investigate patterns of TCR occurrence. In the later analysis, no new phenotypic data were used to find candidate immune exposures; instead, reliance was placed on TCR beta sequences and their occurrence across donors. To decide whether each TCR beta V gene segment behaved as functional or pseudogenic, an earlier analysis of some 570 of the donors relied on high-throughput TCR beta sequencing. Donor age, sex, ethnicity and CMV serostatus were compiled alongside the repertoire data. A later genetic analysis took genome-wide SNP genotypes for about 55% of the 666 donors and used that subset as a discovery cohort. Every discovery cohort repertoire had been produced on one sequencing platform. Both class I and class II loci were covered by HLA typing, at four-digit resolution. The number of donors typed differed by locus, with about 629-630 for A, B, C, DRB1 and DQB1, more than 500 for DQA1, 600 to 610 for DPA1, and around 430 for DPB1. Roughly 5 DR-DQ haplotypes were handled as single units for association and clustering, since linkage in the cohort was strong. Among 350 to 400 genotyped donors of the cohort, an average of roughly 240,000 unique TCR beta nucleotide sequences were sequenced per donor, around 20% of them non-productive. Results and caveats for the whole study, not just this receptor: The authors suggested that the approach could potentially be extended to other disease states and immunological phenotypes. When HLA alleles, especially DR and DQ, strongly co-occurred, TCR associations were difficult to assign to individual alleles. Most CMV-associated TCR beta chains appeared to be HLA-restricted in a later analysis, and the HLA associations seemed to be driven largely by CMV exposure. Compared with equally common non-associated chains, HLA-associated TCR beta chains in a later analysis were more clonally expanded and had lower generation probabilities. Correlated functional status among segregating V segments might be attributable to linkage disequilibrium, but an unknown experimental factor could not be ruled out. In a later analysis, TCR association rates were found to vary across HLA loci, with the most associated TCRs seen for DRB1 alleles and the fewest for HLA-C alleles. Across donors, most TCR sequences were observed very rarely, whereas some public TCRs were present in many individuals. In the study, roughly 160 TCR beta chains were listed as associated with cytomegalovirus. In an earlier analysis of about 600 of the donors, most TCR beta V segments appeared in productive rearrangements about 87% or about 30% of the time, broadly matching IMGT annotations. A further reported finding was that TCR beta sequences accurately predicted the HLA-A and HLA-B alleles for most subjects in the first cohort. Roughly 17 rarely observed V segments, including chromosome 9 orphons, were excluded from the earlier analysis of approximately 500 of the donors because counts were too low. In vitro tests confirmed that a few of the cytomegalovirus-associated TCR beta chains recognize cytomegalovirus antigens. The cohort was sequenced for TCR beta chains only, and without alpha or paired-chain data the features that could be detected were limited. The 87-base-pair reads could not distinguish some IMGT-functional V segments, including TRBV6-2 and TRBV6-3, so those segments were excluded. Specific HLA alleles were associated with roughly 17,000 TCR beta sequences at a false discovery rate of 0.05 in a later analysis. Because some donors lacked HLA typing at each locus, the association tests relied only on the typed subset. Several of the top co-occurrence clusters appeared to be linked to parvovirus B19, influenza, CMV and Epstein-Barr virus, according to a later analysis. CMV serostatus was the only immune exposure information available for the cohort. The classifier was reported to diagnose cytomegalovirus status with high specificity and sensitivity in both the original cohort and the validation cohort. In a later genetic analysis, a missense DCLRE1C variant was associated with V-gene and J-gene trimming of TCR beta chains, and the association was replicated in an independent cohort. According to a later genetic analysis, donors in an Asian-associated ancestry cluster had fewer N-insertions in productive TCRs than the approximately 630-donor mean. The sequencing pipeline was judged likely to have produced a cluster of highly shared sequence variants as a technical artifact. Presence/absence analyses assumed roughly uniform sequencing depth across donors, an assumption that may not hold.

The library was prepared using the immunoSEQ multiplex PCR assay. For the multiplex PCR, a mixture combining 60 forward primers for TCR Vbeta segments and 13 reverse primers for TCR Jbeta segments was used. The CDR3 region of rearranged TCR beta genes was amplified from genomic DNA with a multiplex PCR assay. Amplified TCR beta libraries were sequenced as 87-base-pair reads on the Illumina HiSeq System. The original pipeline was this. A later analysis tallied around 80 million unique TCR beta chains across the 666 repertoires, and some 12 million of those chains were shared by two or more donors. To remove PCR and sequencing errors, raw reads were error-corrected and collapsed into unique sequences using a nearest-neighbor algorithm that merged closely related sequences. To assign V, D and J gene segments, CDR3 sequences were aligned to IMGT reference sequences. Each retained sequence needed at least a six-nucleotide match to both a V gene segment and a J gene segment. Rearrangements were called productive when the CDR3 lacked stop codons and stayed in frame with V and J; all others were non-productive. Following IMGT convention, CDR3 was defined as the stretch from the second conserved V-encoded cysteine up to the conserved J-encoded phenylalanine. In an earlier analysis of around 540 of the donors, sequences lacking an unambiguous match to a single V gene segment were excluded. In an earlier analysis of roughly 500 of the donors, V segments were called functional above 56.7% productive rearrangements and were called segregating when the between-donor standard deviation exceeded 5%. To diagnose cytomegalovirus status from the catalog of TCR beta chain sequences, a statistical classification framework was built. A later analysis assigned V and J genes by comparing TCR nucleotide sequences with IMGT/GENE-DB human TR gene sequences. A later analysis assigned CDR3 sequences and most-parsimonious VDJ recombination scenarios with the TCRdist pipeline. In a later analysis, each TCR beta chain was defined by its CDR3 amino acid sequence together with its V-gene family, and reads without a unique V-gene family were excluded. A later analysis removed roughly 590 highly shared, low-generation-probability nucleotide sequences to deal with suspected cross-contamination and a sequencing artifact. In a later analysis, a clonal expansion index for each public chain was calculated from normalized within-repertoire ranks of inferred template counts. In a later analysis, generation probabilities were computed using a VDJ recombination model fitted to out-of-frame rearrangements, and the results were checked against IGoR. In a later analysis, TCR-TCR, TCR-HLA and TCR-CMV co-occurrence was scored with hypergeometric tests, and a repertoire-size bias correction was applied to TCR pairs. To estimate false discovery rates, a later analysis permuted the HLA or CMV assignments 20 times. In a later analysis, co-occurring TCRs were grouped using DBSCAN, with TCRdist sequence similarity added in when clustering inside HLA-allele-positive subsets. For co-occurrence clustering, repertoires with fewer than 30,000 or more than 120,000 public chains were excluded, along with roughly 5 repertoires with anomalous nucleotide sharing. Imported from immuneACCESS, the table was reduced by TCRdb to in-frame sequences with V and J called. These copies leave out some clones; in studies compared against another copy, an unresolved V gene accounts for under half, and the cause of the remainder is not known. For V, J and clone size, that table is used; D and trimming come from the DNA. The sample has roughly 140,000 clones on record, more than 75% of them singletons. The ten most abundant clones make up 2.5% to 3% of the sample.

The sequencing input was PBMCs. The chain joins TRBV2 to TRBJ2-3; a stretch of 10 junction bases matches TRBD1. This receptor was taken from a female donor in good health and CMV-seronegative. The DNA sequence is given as TGTGCCAGCATGGGACAGGGGACAGATACGCAGTATTTT. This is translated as CASMGQGTDTQYF.